Listed below are T cell receptor beta chains from one sample, sequenced in a study of OX40 agonist ivuxolimab in advanced cancers. Assay: immunoSEQ multiplex PCR; the TCRdb copy retains only in-frame clones and omits some. This table holds tens of thousands of clones, more than 85% found once. The sample here was CD4+ or CD8+ T cells sorted from blood, taken in a trial of the OX40 agonist ivuxolimab. These receptors all come from an adult with an advanced solid tumor such as melanoma, head and neck, liver or kidney cancer. CDR3s include the opening cysteine and the closing phenylalanine or tryptophan. A D gene is named only where the DNA matches it firmly. Only some rows state a clone size, as once, few, many or a class for expanded clones.

j_call clone_size d_call v_call cdr3_aa cdr3_nt
TRBJ1-2 - - TRBV25-1 CASSEQGRGYGYTF TGTGCCAGCAGTGAACAAGGAAGGGGCTATGGCTACACCTTC
TRBJ2-2 once - TRBV9 CASSPRTSPANTGELFF TGTGCCAGCAGCCCTCGCACGAGTCCGGCAAACACCGGGGAGCTGTTTTTT
TRBJ2-7 - - TRBV2 CASSERDPQYF TGTGCCAGCAGTGAAAGGGACCCCCAGTACTTC
TRBJ1-5 - - TRBV10-3 CASGIPGGNQPQHF TGTGCAAGCGGTATTCCCGGAGGCAATCAGCCCCAGCATTTT
TRBJ1-1 - - TRBV18 CASSPDGQNTEAFF TGTGCCAGCTCACCAGACGGGCAGAACACTGAAGCTTTCTTT
TRBJ2-5 - - TRBV15 CATSRDGEGTQYF TGTGCCACCAGCAGAGATGGGGAAGGGACCCAGTACTTC
TRBJ1-1 - - TRBV5-4 CASSVGGSAEAFF TGTGCCAGCAGCGTGGGGGGGAGTGCTGAAGCTTTCTTT
TRBJ2-7 - TRBD1 TRBV5-1 CASSRTGGTGGYEQYF TGCGCCAGCAGCCGGACCGGTGGGACAGGCGGCTACGAGCAGTACTTC
TRBJ1-6 - - TRBV5-4 CASSALGGPSYNSPLHF TGTGCCAGCAGCGCCCTGGGTGGGCCCTCCTATAATTCACCCCTCCACTTT
TRBJ1-5 - - TRBV6-5 CASSYRGINQPQHF TGTGCCAGCAGTTACAGGGGGATCAATCAGCCCCAGCATTTT
TRBJ2-1 few TRBD2 TRBV4-1 CASSHLTSARRFF TGCGCCAGCAGCCACCTCACTAGCGCCCGGAGGTTCTTC